The 10 T cell receptor beta chains reported below all come from one sample, sequenced in a study of shared clonotypes between healthy human individuals. Clones were read by immunoSEQ multiplex PCR, and TCRdb kept only the in-frame ones, dropping some. This table has some 1,600,000 clones, 95% to 99% appearing once. Specimen: naive CD4+ T cells sorted from blood. Stated subset: CD45RA+ positively selected. The receptors were gathered from a man aged 30 to 39 in good health.

The chain links TRBV7-6 to TRBJ2-1; the D is unclear. The CDR3 is made up of 13 amino acids. Trimming cost V 7 bases and J 7 bases, with 14 bases left between them. Germline loops: CDR1 SGHVS, CDR2 FNYEAQ. The CDR3 coding sequence is TGTGCCAGCAAAAGTCGCGCTACGAATGAGCAGTTCTTC. It yields the protein CASKSRATNEQFF.

This chain joins TRBV19 and TRBJ1-1; D is unclear. Germline loops: CDR1 LNHDA, CDR2 SQIVND (reference sequence). CDR3 size: 12 residues. Deletions cut 5 bases from V and 5 bases from J, with 9 bases between. CDR3 sequence (DNA): TGTGCCAGTAGTGTTCGGTGGACTGAAGCTTTCTTT. It codes for CASSVRWTEAFF. The full variable domain, in which reference TRBV19 and TRBJ1-1 provide the parts outside the CDR3, is DGGITQSPKYLFRKEGQNVTLSCEQNLNHDAMYWYRQDPGQGLRLIYYSQIVNDFQKGDIAEGYSVSREKKESFPLTVTSAQKNPTAFYLCASSVRWTEAFFGQGTRLTVV.

This chain connects TRBV19 to TRBJ2-7; D is uncertain. The CDR3 spans 13 residues. The germline gives CDR1 LNHDA, CDR2 SQIVND (reference sequence). Deletions cut 6 bases from V and 1 base from J, with 10 bases between. The CDR3 DNA sequence: TGTGCCAGTAGCCCCTCTGTATCCTACGAGCAGTACTTC. It encodes CASSPSVSYEQYF.

The V and J genes are TRBV18 and TRBJ1-2, with a tentative D call TRBD1 (6 bases). CDR3 size: 15 residues. From germline, CDR1 is KGHSH and CDR2 LQKENI. V dropped 6 bases and J dropped 2 bases, with 16 bases sitting between them. CDR3 bases: TGTGCCAGCTCTCCTAGTAGAACAGGGAACTATGGCTACACCTTC. It specifies CASSPSRTGNYGYTF.

In this sample, this clone turned up once. V usage is TRBV10-3 and J usage is TRBJ2-2, with a weak D call TRBD2 (6 bases). The CDR3 spans 13 residues. Trimming left V 10 bases short and J 2 bases short, with 11 bases between. Germline V gene data show CDR1 as ENHRY and CDR2 as SYGVKD. CDR3 loop: CATRDPNTGELFF. In DNA, the CDR3 is TGTGCCACGCGGGACCCCAACACCGGGGAGCTGTTTTTT.

As concerns this clone: The DNA is left out, because the CDR3 cannot be placed on it with certainty; the CDR3 is given as TCRdb lists it. The chain couples TRBV2 to TRBJ1-5; the D segment call TRBD1 is taken from the table without a DNA check. Germline values: CDR1 SNHLY, CDR2 FYNNEI. A total of 15 residues make up the CDR3, ends included. CDR3 loop: CASILDRAGNQPQHF.

The chain employs TRBV6-5 and TRBJ2-3; 9 nucleotides line up with TRBD2. Trimming at V came to 6 bases and at J to 1 base, leaving 5 bases not matched to a gene. The CDR3 sequence is 15 residues long. From germline, CDR1 is MNHEY and CDR2 SVGAGI. For the CDR3, the DNA is TGTGCCAGCAGCCTCCTAGCGGGACGCACAGATACGCAGTATTTT. The encoded protein is CASSLLAGRTDTQYF.

As for this clone: Other DNA sequences within the sample encode an identical CDR3. The chain has TRBV7-9 and TRBJ1-5; D remains unclear. The CDR3 has 14 amino acids. V lost 1 base and J 1 base, leaving 5 bases between the germline ends. Germline CDR1 SEHNR, CDR2 FQNEAQ (reference sequence). The CDR3 DNA follows: TGTGCCAGCAGCTTAGACAGCAGCAATCAGCCCCAGCATTTT. It specifies CASSLDSSNQPQHF.

This sequence joins TRBV10-3 and TRBJ1-1; the D is unclear. The CDR3 is 13 residues long. V lost 6 bases and J 4 bases, leaving 12 bases between the germline ends. The germline gives CDR1 ENHRY, CDR2 SYGVKD. The CDR3 DNA follows: TGTGCCATCAGCCCTGGGGTGGTCACTGAAGCTTTCTTT. Translating it yields CAISPGVVTEAFF.

J is TRBJ2-2 and V is TRBV10-3, with D perhaps matching TRBD2 (6 bases). Trimming shortened V by 2 bases and J by 5 bases, and 12 bases separated the two germline ends. The germline gives CDR1 ENHRY, CDR2 SYGVKD. This CDR3 contains 15 residues. DNA for the CDR3: TGTGCCATCAGTGAGGACCGACTAGGGACCGGGGAGCTGTTTTTT. Its protein product is CAISEDRLGTGELFF.